This TCR beta chain was recorded in a study of cytomegalovirus exposure and HLA in healthy donors (dated by TCRdb to the late 2010s). Describing the broader study: An earlier analysis of approximately 640 of the donors reported roughly 300 Gb of sequence data and approximately 110 million unique TCR beta sequences from roughly 200 million T cells. An early release that covered roughly 600 HLA-typed donors contained approximately 290 gigabases of sequencing data and approximately 85 million unique TCR sequences. Of the roughly 410 genotyped donors, 70% to 90% were placed in the genetic ancestry cluster associated with self-reported Caucasian donors. The aim of the study was to test whether cataloging public T cell receptors could identify signatures of past pathogen exposure. The study profiled the T cell repertoires of some 610 subjects by immunosequencing and related them to cytomegalovirus serostatus. In addition to the first cohort of roughly 670 subjects, a separate validation cohort of around 110 different subjects was used. To predict cytomegalovirus infection status, the study combined high-throughput TCR immunosequencing, statistical association of individual TCRs with disease status, and machine learning. A later analysis re-analyzed previously published TCR beta repertoires from 660 or so donors and added high-resolution HLA genotyping to study TCR occurrence patterns. In the later analysis, no new phenotypic data were used to find candidate immune exposures; instead, reliance was placed on TCR beta sequences and their occurrence across donors. An earlier analysis of roughly 600 of the donors used high-throughput TCR beta sequencing to judge whether each TCR beta V gene segment behaved as functional or pseudogenic. Donor age, sex, ethnicity and CMV serostatus were compiled together with the repertoire data. A later genetic analysis took genome-wide SNP genotypes for about three fifths of the roughly 700 donors and used that subset as a discovery cohort. Every discovery cohort repertoire had been produced on one sequencing platform. HLA typing covered class I and class II loci at four-digit resolution. Typing coverage differed by locus: A, B, C, DRB1 and DQB1 were typed in about 629-640 donors, DQA1 in about 560, DPA1 in roughly 590, and DPB1 in approximately 450. Because of strong linkage in the cohort, roughly five DR-DQ haplotypes were treated as single units for association and clustering. Among a few hundred genotyped donors of the cohort, an average of roughly 240,000 unique TCR beta nucleotide sequences were sequenced per donor, roughly 18% of them non-productive. The study at large found these results: The classifier was reported to diagnose cytomegalovirus status with high specificity and sensitivity in both the original and validation cohorts. A further reported finding was that TCR beta sequences accurately predicted the HLA-A and HLA-B alleles for most subjects in the first cohort. Correlated functional status among segregating V segments might be attributable to linkage disequilibrium, but an unknown experimental factor could not be ruled out. Only TCR beta chains were sequenced in this cohort, and the absence of alpha or paired-chain data limited detectable features. In vitro tests confirmed that a few of the cytomegalovirus-associated TCR beta chains recognize cytomegalovirus antigens. CMV serostatus was the only immune exposure information available for the cohort. The earlier analysis of about 600 of the donors excluded over 15 rarely observed V segments, including chromosome 9 orphons, because counts were too low. It was suggested by the authors that the approach could potentially be generalized to other disease states and immunological phenotypes. In a later analysis, most CMV-associated TCR beta chains were found to appear HLA-restricted, with HLA associations seemingly driven largely by CMV exposure. In the study, approximately 150 TCR beta chains were listed as associated with cytomegalovirus. Several of the top co-occurrence clusters appeared to be linked to parvovirus B19, influenza, CMV and Epstein-Barr virus, according to a later analysis. In a later analysis, HLA-associated TCR beta chains were found to be more clonally expanded and to have lower generation probabilities than equally common non-associated chains. In a later genetic analysis, fewer N-insertions in productive TCRs were reported among donors in an Asian-associated ancestry cluster than the approximately 670-donor mean. An association between a missense DCLRE1C variant and V-gene and J-gene trimming of TCR beta chains was found in a later genetic analysis and replicated in an independent cohort. A group of highly shared sequence variants was considered likely to be a technical artifact of the sequencing pipeline. When HLA alleles, especially DR and DQ, strongly co-occurred, TCR associations were difficult to assign to individual alleles. Because HLA typing was missing for some donors at each locus, association tests included only the typed subset. Most TCR sequences were seen in very few donors, while some public TCRs were found in many individuals. Some IMGT-functional V segments, including TRBV6-2 and TRBV6-3, could not be distinguished by the 87-base-pair reads and were therefore excluded. In a later analysis, TCR association rates were found to vary across HLA loci, with the most associated TCRs seen for DRB1 alleles and the fewest for HLA-C alleles. The presence/absence analyses assumed that sequencing depth was roughly uniform across donors, and that assumption may not be true. Specific HLA alleles were associated with over 15,000 TCR beta sequences at a false discovery rate of 0.05 in a later analysis. An earlier analysis of some 560 of the donors showed that most TCR beta V segments appeared in productive rearrangements either about 87% or about 30% of the time, which broadly matched IMGT annotations.

To note about this clone: Which antigen it targets is not known. Base quality data are lacking; no much larger clone is found one base away.

Trimming takes 1 base off V and 9 bases off J; junction bases not matched to a gene: 7. Including the terminal cysteine and phenylalanine, the CDR3 comprises 14 residues. This entry keeps only the CDR3 DNA: 42 bases, framed from base 1. The germline V gene yields SQVTM for CDR1 and ANQGSEA for CDR2. Library prep was done by the immunoSEQ multiplex PCR assay. The multiplex PCR relied on a mix of 60 forward primers for TCR Vbeta segments and 13 reverse primers for TCR Jbeta segments. Amplification of the CDR3 region of rearranged TCR beta genes was performed with a multiplex PCR assay on genomic DNA. On the Illumina HiSeq System, the amplified TCR beta libraries were sequenced as 87-base-pair reads. As for how the authors treated the data: A later analysis tallied tens of millions of unique TCR beta chains across the 700 or so repertoires, and some 12 million of those chains were shared by two or more donors. Raw reads were error-corrected and collapsed into unique sequences with a nearest-neighbor algorithm that merged closely related sequences to remove PCR and sequencing errors. To assign V, D and J gene segments, CDR3 sequences were aligned to IMGT reference sequences. For a sequence to be retained, a match of at least six nucleotides was required to both a V gene segment and a J gene segment. Rearrangements were classified as productive when the CDR3 lacked stop codons and remained in frame with V and J, and all other rearrangements were classified as non-productive. CDR3 was defined by IMGT convention, running from the second conserved V-encoded cysteine to the conserved J-encoded phenylalanine. The earlier analysis of about 590 of the donors excluded sequences that lacked an unambiguous match to a single V gene segment. An earlier analysis of 500 to 700 of the donors classified V segments as functional when productive rearrangements were above 56.7% and as segregating when the standard deviation between donors was above 5%. A statistical classification framework was built to diagnose cytomegalovirus status from the catalog of TCR beta chain sequences. In a later analysis, TCR nucleotide sequences were compared against IMGT/GENE-DB human TR gene sequences so that V and J genes could be assigned. Using the TCRdist pipeline, a later analysis assigned CDR3 sequences along with most-parsimonious VDJ recombination scenarios. In a later analysis, each TCR beta chain was defined by its CDR3 amino acid sequence together with its V-gene family, and reads without a unique V-gene family were excluded. A later analysis removed roughly 590 highly shared, low-generation-probability nucleotide sequences to deal with suspected cross-contamination and a sequencing artifact. For each public chain, a later analysis derived a clonal expansion index from normalized ranks of inferred template counts within each repertoire. Generation probabilities in a later analysis came from a VDJ recombination model fitted to out-of-frame rearrangements, and those results were checked against IGoR. Hypergeometric tests were used in a later analysis to score TCR-TCR, TCR-HLA and TCR-CMV co-occurrence, with a repertoire-size bias correction applied to the TCR pairs. A later analysis estimated false discovery rates by permuting HLA or CMV assignments 20 times. A later analysis grouped co-occurring TCRs with DBSCAN, adding TCRdist sequence similarity when clustering within HLA-allele-positive subsets. Co-occurrence clustering excluded repertoires with fewer than 30,000 or more than 120,000 public chains, plus five with anomalous nucleotide sharing. This is the immuneACCESS table as TCRdb keeps it, with only in-frame sequences that have V and J called. A part of the clones is gone; compared with another copy, unresolved V genes explain less than half, and the rest is unexplained. The D gene and trimming were derived from the DNA, and the V and J assignments and clone size from that table. This sample has more than 95,000 clones in its table, and around 80% of those were observed once. 1.1% of the sample rests with the top ten.

In total, roughly 670 healthy bone marrow donors made up the cohort. At the time of sampling, every cohort member was nominally healthy, though immune exposures that went unrecorded were likely present. The donor tested CMV seronegative, placing the donor among the 350 or so seronegative members of the cohort. Every donor gave a peripheral blood sample, and the peripheral blood mononuclear cells from that sample were used for TCR beta sequencing. The Qiagen DNeasy Blood Extraction Kit was used to extract genomic DNA from the blood cell samples. This TCR came from a woman aged 25-40 years in good health and CMV-seronegative. What was sequenced was PBMCs. The chain couples TRBV29-1 to TRBJ2-1, with TRBD2 matching 9 junction bases. The sequenced DNA: TGCAGCGTTGAAGTCGGTAGCGGGAGAGTTGAGCAGTTCTTC. Its product reads: CSVEVGSGRVEQFF.